What follows describes a single T cell receptor beta chain. This sample is part of a study of cytomegalovirus exposure and HLA in healthy donors. About the study: Within an early data release were 65 million to 90 million unique TCRs drawn from HLA-typed donors.

A multiplex PCR was run with 60 Vbeta primers and 13 Jbeta primers. In the original analysis: Unique TCR beta chains numbered 60 million to 100 million in a later analysis, with roughly 11 million shared. This table comes from immunoSEQ multiplex PCR, and its TCRdb copy is limited to in-frame clones, with some not included. Clone size and V and J calls were adopted from that table, with D and trimming inferred from the DNA. The sample has tens of thousands of clones; approximately 68% are singletons. This CDR3 region has 15 residues. With 6 bases clipped from V and 4 bases from J, the junction kept 9 bases outside the gene matches. CDR1 and CDR2 from the germline V gene are MNHEY and SVGAGI.

The chain links TRBV6-5 to TRBJ2-3, with 8 nucleotides matching TRBD2. The sample consisted of PBMCs. The TCR sequence derives from a boy younger than 18 in good health and CMV-seropositive. This CDR3 is CASSRGGRGADTQYF. DNA for the CDR3: TGTGCCAGCAGCCGGGGGGGCAGGGGCGCAGATACGCAGTATTTT.